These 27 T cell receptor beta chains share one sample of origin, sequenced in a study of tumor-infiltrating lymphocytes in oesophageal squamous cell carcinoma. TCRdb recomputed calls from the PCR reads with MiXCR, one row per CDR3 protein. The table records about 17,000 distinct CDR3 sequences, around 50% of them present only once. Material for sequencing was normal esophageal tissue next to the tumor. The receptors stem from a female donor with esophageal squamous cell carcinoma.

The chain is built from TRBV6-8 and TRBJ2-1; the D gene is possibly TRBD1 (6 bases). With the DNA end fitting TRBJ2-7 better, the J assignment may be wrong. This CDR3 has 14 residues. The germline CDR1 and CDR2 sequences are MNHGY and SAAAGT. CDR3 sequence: CASSYSRTVIEQYF. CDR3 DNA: TGTGCCAGCAGTTACTCACGGACAGTTATCGAGCAGTACTTC.

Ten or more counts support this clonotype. CDR3 amino acids: CASSLGLAGNEQFF. The CDR3 DNA sequence: TGTGCCAGCAGCTTGGGACTAGCGGGAAACGAGCAGTTCTTC. The chain links TRBV5-6 to TRBJ2-1; 11 bases map to TRBD2. Trimming took 0 bases from V and 10 from J; bases not matched to a gene: 3. Germline CDR1 is SGHDT and CDR2 is YYEEEE. The CDR3 totals 14 residues.

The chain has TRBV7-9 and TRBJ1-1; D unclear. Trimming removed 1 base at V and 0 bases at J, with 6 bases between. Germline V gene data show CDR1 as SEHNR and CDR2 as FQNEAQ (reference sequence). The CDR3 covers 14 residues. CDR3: CASSLEHLNTEAFF. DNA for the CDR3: TGTGCCAGCAGCTTAGAACATCTGAACACTGAAGCTTTCTTT.

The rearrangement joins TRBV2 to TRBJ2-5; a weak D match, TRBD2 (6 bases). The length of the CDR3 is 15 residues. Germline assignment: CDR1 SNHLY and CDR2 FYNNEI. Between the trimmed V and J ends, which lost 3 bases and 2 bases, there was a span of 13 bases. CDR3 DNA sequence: TGTGCCAGCAGTGAGTCTAGCGCTCCACAAGAGACCCAGTACTTC. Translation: CASSESSAPQETQYF.

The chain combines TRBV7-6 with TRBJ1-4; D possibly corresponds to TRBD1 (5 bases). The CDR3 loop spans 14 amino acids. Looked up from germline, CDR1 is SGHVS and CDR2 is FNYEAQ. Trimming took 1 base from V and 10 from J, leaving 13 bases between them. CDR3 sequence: CASSLEVTGGKLFF. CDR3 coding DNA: TGTGCCAGCAGCTTAGAAGTCACAGGTGGAAAACTGTTTTTT.

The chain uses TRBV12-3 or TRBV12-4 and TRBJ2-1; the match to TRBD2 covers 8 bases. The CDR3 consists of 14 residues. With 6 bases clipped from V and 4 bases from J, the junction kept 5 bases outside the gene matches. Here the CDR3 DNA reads TGTGCCAGCAGGGGGACTAGGGGTTACAATGAGCAGTTCTTC. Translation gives CASRGTRGYNEQFF.

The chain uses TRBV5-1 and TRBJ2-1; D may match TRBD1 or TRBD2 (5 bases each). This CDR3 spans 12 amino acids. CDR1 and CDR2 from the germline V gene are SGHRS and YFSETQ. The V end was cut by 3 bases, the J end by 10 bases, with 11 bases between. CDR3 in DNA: TGCGCCAGCAGCTGGGGGTCTACAGAGCAGTTCTTC. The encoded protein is CASSWGSTEQFF.

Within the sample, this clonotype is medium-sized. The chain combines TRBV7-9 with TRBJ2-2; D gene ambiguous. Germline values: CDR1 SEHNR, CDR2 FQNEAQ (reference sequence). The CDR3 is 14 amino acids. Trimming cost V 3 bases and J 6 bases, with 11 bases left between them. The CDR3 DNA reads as TGTGCCAGCAGCTTCCAAACACTCGCCGGGGAGCTGTTTTTT. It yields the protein CASSFQTLAGELFF.

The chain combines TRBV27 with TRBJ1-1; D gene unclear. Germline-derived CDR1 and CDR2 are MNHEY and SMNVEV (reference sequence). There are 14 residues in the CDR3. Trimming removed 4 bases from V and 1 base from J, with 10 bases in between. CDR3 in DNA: TGTGCCAGCAGTTCTGTAAACCCGAACACTGAAGCTTTCTTT. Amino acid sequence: CASSSVNPNTEAFF.

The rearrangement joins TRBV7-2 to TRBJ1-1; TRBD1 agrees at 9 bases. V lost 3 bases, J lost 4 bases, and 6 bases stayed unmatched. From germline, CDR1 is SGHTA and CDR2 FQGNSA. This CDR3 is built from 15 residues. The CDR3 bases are TGTGCCAGCAGCTTCTCGGGACAGGGAGGCACTGAAGCTTTCTTT. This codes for CASSFSGQGGTEAFF.

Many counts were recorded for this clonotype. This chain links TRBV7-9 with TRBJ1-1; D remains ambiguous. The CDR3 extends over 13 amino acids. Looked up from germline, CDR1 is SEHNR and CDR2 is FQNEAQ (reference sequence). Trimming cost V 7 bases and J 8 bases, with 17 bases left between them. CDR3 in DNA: TGTGCCAGCACCGAACATAGGTTAGGGGAAGCTTTCTTT. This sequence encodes CASTEHRLGEAFF. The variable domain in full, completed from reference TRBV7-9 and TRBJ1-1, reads DTGVSQNPRHKITKRGQNVTFRCDPISEHNRLYWYRQTLGQGPEFLTYFQNEAQLEKSRLLSDRFSAERPKGSFSTLEIQRTEQGDSAMYLCASTEHRLGEAFFGQGTRLTVV.

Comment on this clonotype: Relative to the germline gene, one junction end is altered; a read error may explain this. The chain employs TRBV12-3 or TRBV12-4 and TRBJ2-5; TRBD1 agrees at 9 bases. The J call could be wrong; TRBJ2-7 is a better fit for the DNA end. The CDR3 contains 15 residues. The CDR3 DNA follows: TGTGCCAGCAAGAAACCGGGACAGGGCTCCCACGAGCAGTACTTC. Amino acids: CASKKPGQGSHEQYF.

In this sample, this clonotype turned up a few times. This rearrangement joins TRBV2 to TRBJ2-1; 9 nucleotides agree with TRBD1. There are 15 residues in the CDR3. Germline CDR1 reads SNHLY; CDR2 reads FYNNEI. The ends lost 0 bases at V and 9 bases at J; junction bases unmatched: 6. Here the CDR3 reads CASSEAVTGGVEQFF. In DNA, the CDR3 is TGTGCCAGCAGTGAAGCGGTGACAGGGGGTGTTGAGCAGTTCTTC.

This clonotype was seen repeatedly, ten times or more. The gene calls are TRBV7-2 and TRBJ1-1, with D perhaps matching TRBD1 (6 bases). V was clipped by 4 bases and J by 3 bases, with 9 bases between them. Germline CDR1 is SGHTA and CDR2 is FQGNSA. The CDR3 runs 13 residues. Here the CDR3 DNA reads TGTGCCAGCAGCTGGCAGGGGTACACTGAAGCTTTCTTT. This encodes CASSWQGYTEAFF.

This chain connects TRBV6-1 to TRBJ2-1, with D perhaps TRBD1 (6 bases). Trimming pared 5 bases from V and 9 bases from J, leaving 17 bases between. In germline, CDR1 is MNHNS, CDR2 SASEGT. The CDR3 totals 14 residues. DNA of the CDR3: TGTGCCAGCAGTTACCAGGGGCCGACGGTTGAGCAGTTCTTC. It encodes CASSYQGPTVEQFF.

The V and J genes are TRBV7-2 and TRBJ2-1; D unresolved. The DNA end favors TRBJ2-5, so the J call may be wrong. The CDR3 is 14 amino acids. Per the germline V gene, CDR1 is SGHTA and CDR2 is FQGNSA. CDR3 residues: CASRHRDWGETQYF. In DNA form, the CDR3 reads TGTGCCAGCAGACACCGAGATTGGGGAGAGACCCAGTACTTC.

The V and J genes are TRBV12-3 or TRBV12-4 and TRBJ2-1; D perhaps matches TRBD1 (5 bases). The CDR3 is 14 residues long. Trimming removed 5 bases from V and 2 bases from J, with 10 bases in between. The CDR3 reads CASSPGLPYNEQFF. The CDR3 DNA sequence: TGTGCCAGCAGTCCAGGGTTGCCCTACAATGAGCAGTTCTTC.

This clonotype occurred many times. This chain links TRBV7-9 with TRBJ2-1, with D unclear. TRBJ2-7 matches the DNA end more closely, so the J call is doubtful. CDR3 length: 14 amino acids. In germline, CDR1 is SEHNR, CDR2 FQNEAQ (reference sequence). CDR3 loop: CASSLDLELDEQYF. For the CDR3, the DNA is TGTGCCAGCAGCCTAGACCTAGAGTTAGACGAGCAGTACTTC.

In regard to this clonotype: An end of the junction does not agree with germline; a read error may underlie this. CDR3 amino acids: CASSLSGLLKEFF. CDR3 sequence (DNA): TGTGCCAGCAGTTTAAGTGGGCTTCTTAAGGAGTTCTTC. The chain recombines TRBV12-3 or TRBV12-4 with TRBJ2-6; D remains unclear. CDR3 length: 13 amino acids.

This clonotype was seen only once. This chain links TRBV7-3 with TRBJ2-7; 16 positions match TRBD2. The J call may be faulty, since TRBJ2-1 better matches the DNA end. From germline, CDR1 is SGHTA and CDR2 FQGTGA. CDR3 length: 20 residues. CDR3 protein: CASSRRGGLAGGKWTHEQFF. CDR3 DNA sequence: TGTGCCAGCAGTAGAAGGGGGGGACTAGCGGGGGGGAAATGGACGCATGAGCAGTTCTTC.

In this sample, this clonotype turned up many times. CDR3 nucleotide sequence: TGTGCCAGCAGCTTGACAGCCGGAAACACCATATATTTT. It specifies CASSLTAGNTIYF. The chain combines TRBV11-1 with TRBJ1-3, with D tentatively TRBD1 (5 bases). This CDR3 is 13 amino acids long. The germline gives CDR1 SGHAT, CDR2 FQDESV (reference sequence). V lost 3 bases, J lost 4 bases, and 7 bases lay in between.

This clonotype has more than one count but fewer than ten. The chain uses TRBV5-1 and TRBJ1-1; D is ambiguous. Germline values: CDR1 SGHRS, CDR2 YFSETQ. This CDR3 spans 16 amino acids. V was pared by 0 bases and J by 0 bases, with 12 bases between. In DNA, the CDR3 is TGCGCCAGCAGCTTGGGCCAGCCTTTTATGAACACTGAAGCTTTCTTT. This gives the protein CASSLGQPFMNTEAFF.

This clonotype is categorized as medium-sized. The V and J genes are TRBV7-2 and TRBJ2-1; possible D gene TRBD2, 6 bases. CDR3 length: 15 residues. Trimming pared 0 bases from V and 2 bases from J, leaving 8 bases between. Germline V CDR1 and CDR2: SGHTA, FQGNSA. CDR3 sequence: CASSLASGAYNEQFF. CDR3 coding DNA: TGTGCCAGCAGCTTAGCTAGCGGCGCCTACAATGAGCAGTTCTTC.

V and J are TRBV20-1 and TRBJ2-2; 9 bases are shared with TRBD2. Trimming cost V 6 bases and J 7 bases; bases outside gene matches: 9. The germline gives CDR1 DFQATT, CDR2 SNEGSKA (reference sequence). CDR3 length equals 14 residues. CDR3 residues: CSATSGSRVGELFF. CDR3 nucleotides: TGCAGTGCCACTAGCGGGTCGAGAGTCGGGGAGCTGTTTTTT.

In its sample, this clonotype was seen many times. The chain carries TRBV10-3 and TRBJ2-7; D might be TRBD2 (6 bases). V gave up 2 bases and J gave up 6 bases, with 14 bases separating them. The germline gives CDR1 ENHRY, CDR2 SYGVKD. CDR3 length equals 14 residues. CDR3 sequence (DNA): TGTGCCATCAGTGAGGGGGGGAGCGCAAGCGAGCAGTACTTC. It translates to CAISEGGSASEQYF.

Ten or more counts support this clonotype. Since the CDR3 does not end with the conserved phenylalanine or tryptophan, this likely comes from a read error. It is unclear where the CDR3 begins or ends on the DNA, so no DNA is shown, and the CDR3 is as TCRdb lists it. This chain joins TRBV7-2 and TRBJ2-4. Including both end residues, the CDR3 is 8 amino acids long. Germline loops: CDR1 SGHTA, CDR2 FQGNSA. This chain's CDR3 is CASSLNQG.

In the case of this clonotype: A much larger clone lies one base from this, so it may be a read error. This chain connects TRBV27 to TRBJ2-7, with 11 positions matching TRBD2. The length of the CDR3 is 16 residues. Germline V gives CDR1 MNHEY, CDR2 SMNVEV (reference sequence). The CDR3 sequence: CASSFLTSGVPYVQYF. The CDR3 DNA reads TGTGCCAGCAGTTTCTTGACTAGCGGGGTTCCCTACGTGCAGTACTTC.